This T cell receptor (beta chain) was sequenced during a study of CD8 T cells in ankylosing spondylitis. Study-wide findings and caveats: Disease-linked clones bore a CD8+ phenotype, appearing relatively rarely in peripheral blood. Earlier literature documents some of the motif variants in reactive arthritis synovial fluid and blood. Enrichment of disease-linked clones was reportedly significant in matched ankylosing spondylitis synovial fluid. In ankylosing spondylitis blood, a motif of 7 to 9 highly homologous TCR beta variants appeared characteristic.

Quantitative barcoded 5'-RACE was used to prepare TCR beta libraries. TCRdb re-called the 5' RACE reads through MiXCR, storing one row per CDR3 protein. The sample yields about 450,000 distinct CDR3 sequences, about 25% seen once. V gave up 3 bases and J gave up 5 bases, with 16 bases separating them. This CDR3 region has 15 residues. Per the germline V gene, CDR1 is SGHAT and CDR2 is FQNNGV. This clonotype has a handful of counts. The antigen remains unidentified. The sequence was obtained from a male donor with ankylosing spondylitis. Sequenced input: blood, either unsorted or a sorted T cell fraction (not recorded which). The V gene is TRBV11-2, the J gene TRBJ2-5; no firm D call. The chain's CDR3 is CASSLNRGIGETQYF. The CDR3 DNA reads TGTGCCAGCAGCTTGAATCGAGGCATCGGGGAGACCCAGTACTTC.